Below, 24 T cell receptor beta chains from the same sample are listed, as sequenced in a study of CXCR3-negative and CXCR3-positive naive CD8 T cells. Study observations and caveats: Against CXCR3-negative naive cells, CXCR3-positive naive cells showed more hydrophobic TRB CDR3s.

The authors made the TRB cDNA libraries by 5' RACE using UMI labels. TCRdb reworked the 5' RACE reads into one entry per CDR3 protein, no DNA. The ten most abundant clones cover 0.4% to 0.5% of a sample with more than 100,000 distinct CDR3 sequences. These receptors' antigens are unknown. The specimen was naive CXCR3+ CD8+ T cells from blood. The subset here: CD45RO-CCR7+CD27+CD95- naive CD8+ T cells expressing CXCR3 (TNR3+). The receptors were sampled from a human donor in good health. Some clones in this sample may be carry-over from other donors' samples.

The chain uses TRBV27 and TRBJ2-3; TCRdb returns TRBD1, unconfirmable since there is no DNA. The CDR3 sequence is 17 residues long. Germline V gives CDR1 MNHEY, CDR2 SMNVEV (reference sequence). CDR3: CASSLSGPGVHTDTQYF.

The chain is built from TRBV12-5 and TRBJ2-2; the D call of TRBD2 rests on TCRdb alone, since no DNA is present to check it. The CDR3 runs 12 residues. Looked up from germline, CDR1 is LGHNT and CDR2 is FRNRAP. The CDR3 region is CARELATGELFF.

The chain couples TRBV28 to TRBJ2-5; TCRdb returns TRBD2, unconfirmable since there is no DNA. The germline gives CDR1 MDHEN, CDR2 SYDVKM. The CDR3 totals 16 residues. The CDR3 here is CASSLGLAGPQETQYF.

The chain is built from TRBV14 and TRBJ1-4. The CDR3 loop spans 13 amino acids. Germline V lookup: CDR1 SGHDN, CDR2 FVKESK. This CDR3 is CASSLYTDEKLFF.

The chain employs TRBV4-3 and TRBJ2-7; TCRdb names TRBD1, which stays unverified in the absence of DNA. The V gene's germline CDR1 is LGHNA and CDR2 YSLEER. The CDR3 length is 15 residues. The chain's CDR3 is CASSQDQGKPYEQYF.

The CDR3 region is CASSWRPRQGLAYNEQFF. The gene calls are TRBV5-1 and TRBJ2-1; TCRdb reports TRBD1, a call that lacks DNA to check it against. The CDR3 has 18 residues. Germline V gene lookup returns CDR1 SGHRS and CDR2 YFSETQ.

The CDR3 spells CSVTLGQSAYYGYTF. This chain connects TRBV29-1 to TRBJ1-2; TCRdb gives TRBD1 as the D gene, but with no DNA this cannot be confirmed. CDR3 length: 15 amino acids. CDR1 and CDR2 (germline): SQVTM, ANQGSEA.

The gene calls are TRBV13 and TRBJ1-1; TCRdb names TRBD1, which stays unverified in the absence of DNA. The CDR3 covers 15 residues. Germline CDR1 is PRHDT and CDR2 is FYEKMQ (reference sequence). The CDR3 reads CASSLRQGENTEAFF.

The chain employs TRBV7-3 and TRBJ2-3; TCRdb picks TRBD2, but there is no DNA to check that call. This CDR3 spans 16 amino acids. Germline V gene data show CDR1 as SGHTA and CDR2 as FQGTGA. CDR3: CASSSDEGPSTDTQYF. Using reference TRBV7-3 and TRBJ2-3 for the parts outside the CDR3, the full variable domain is GAGVSQTPSNKVTEKGKYVELRCDPISGHTALYWYRQSLGQGPEFLIYFQGTGAADDSGLPNDRFFAVRPEGSVSTLKIQRTERGDSAVYLCASSSDEGPSTDTQYFGPGTRLTVL.

The gene calls are TRBV28 and TRBJ2-1; TCRdb's D call of TRBD1 is untestable without DNA. This CDR3 region has 15 residues. Germline V lookup: CDR1 MDHEN, CDR2 SYDVKM. CDR3 sequence reads: CASKATQDSYNEQFF.

The J gene is TRBJ2-3, the V gene TRBV21-1; TCRdb lists TRBD2, though no DNA is available to test this call. TRBV21-1 is a recognized pseudogene. The CDR3 has 15 amino acids. CDR3 region: CASSKIGGQEDTQYF.

The chain employs TRBV9 and TRBJ2-7; TCRdb picks TRBD1, but there is no DNA to check that call. Per germline, CDR1 SGDLS and CDR2 YYNGEE. The CDR3 totals 16 residues. The CDR3 sequence is CASSVEGDPNRYEQYF.

The rearrangement uses TRBV7-9 and TRBJ2-1. The CDR3 is made up of 11 amino acids. Germline values: CDR1 SEHNR, CDR2 FQNEAQ (reference sequence). CDR3 protein: CASSLQNEQFF.

The V gene is TRBV29-1, the J gene TRBJ2-1. The CDR3 spans 11 residues. Per the germline V gene, CDR1 is SQVTM and CDR2 is ANQGSEA. The CDR3: CSVVSWSEQFF.

The chain uses TRBV3-1 and TRBJ2-1. This CDR3 is built from 16 residues. In germline, CDR1 is LGHDT, CDR2 YNNKEL (reference sequence). The CDR3 is CASSPDWASSYNEQFF.

J is TRBJ2-3 and V is TRBV10-3; TCRdb's assignment of TRBD2 cannot be checked, as there is no DNA. Germline CDR1 is ENHRY and CDR2 is SYGVKD. This CDR3 is built from 14 residues. CDR3 sequence: CAIRDSGGRDTQYF.

The chain recombines TRBV29-1 with TRBJ2-7; absent DNA, TCRdb's TRBD2 call cannot be checked. Germline V gene sequence: CDR1 SQVTM, CDR2 ANQGSEA. The CDR3 has 12 residues. CDR3 loop: CSVTTAAYEQYF.

The rearrangement links TRBV5-1 to TRBJ1-1. This CDR3 has 12 amino acids. CDR1 is SGHRS, CDR2 YFSETQ, per germline. The CDR3 loop reads CASSLGHTEAFF.

The chain combines TRBV20-1 with TRBJ2-7; without DNA, the TCRdb call of TRBD1 cannot be checked. This CDR3 is 13 amino acids long. Looked up from germline, CDR1 is DFQATT and CDR2 is SNEGSKA (reference sequence). CDR3 region: CSADGGGISEQYF.

The chain employs TRBV29-1 and TRBJ2-1; no DNA is available, so the TRBD1 call from TCRdb remains unchecked. The CDR3 sequence is 12 residues long. Germline V gene data show CDR1 as SQVTM and CDR2 as ANQGSEA. The CDR3 sequence is CSARDSSNGQFF.

V is TRBV9 and J is TRBJ2-7; the D call of TRBD2 rests on TCRdb alone, since no DNA is present to check it. Looked up from germline, CDR1 is SGDLS and CDR2 is YYNGEE. The CDR3 consists of 16 residues. The CDR3: CASSPSSGEGMYEQYF.

This rearrangement joins TRBV20-1 to TRBJ2-7; TCRdb's D gene call, TRBD2, goes unchecked for lack of DNA. Germline V gene sequence: CDR1 DFQATT, CDR2 SNEGSKA (reference sequence). This CDR3 has 11 residues. CDR3 loop: CSAKFSGEQYF.

CDR3 residues: CASSQDLGVDEQFF. V is TRBV4-3 and J is TRBJ2-1. The CDR3 contains 14 residues. Germline CDR1 LGHNA, CDR2 YSLEER.

This chain connects TRBV9 to TRBJ2-2; without DNA, the TCRdb call of TRBD1 cannot be checked. The CDR3 has 17 residues. Germline CDR1 reads SGDLS; CDR2 reads YYNGEE. The chain's CDR3 is CASSVVGEPTVAGELFF.